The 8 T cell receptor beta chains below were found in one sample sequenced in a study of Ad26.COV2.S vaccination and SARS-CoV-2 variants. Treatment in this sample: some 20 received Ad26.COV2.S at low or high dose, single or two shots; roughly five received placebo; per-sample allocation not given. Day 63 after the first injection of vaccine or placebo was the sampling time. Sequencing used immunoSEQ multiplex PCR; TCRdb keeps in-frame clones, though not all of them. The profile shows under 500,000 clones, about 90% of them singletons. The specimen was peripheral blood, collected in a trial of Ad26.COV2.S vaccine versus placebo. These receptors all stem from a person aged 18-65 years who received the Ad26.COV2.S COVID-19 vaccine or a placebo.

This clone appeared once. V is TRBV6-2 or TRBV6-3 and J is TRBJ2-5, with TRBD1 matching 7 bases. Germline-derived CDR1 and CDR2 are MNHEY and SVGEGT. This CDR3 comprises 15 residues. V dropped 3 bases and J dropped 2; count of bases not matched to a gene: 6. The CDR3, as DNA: TGTGCCAGCAGTTATGTCGGGACAGCTCAAGAGACCCAGTACTTC. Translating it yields CASSYVGTAQETQYF.

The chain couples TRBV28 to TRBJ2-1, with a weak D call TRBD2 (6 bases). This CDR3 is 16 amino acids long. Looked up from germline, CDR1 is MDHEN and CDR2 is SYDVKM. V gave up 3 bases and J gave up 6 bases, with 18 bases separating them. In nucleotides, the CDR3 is TGTGCCAGCAGTTTCAGGGTATCTGCGGGGCTCAATGAGCAGTTCTTC. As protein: CASSFRVSAGLNEQFF.

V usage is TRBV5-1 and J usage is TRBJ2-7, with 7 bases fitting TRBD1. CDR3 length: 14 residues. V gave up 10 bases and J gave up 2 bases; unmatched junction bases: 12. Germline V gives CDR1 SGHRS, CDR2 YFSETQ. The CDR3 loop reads CASAHRDSAYEQYF. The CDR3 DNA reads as TGCGCCTCGGCTCACCGGGACAGTGCCTACGAGCAGTACTTC.

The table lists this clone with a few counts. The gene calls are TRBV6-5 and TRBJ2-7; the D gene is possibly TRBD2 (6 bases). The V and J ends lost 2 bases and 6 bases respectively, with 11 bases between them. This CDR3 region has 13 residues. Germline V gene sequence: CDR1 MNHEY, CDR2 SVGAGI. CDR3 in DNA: TGTGCCAGCAGTTACGGCCAGGGAGGCGAGCAGTACTTC. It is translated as CASSYGQGGEQYF.

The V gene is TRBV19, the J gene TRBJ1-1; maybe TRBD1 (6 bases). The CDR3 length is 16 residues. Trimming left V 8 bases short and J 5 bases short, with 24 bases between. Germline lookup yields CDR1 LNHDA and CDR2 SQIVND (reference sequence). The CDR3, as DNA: TGTGCCAGTTCCCCTGGCCCATGGGGGGCTAGAACTGAAGCTTTCTTT. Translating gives CASSPGPWGARTEAFF.

The CDR3 DNA sequence: TGTGCCAGCAGCTTTAGGACAGACTACGAGCAGTACTTC. Residues: CASSFRTDYEQYF. The chain couples TRBV5-4 to TRBJ2-7; maybe TRBD1 (6 bases). V was trimmed by 2 bases and J by 3 bases, leaving 9 bases between them. Germline values: CDR1 SGHNT, CDR2 YYREEE (reference sequence). This CDR3 is built from 13 residues.

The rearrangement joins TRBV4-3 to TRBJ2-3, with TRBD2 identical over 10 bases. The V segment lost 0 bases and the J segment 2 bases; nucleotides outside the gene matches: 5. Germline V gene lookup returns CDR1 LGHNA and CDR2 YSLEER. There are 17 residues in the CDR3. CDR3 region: CASSQDLSGGATDTQYF. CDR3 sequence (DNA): TGCGCCAGCAGCCAAGATTTAAGCGGGGGGGCCACAGATACGCAGTATTTT.

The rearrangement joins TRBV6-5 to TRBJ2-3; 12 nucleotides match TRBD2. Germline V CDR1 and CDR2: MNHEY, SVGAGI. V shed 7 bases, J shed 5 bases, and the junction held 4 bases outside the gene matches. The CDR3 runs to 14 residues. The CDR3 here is CASTRGLAGDTQYF. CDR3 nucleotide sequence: TGTGCCAGCACCCGGGGACTAGCGGGAGATACGCAGTATTTT.